A selection of T cell receptor beta chains follows, all from one sample in a study of early T cells in non-severe SARS-CoV-2 infection. TCRdb called the 5' RACE reads again in MiXCR, with one record for every CDR3 protein. Here the sample spans around 25,000 distinct CDR3 sequences, roughly 2.8% being singletons. Sequencing input: whole blood. The receptors originated from an adult who was a healthcare worker with PCR-confirmed SARS-CoV-2 infection or an uninfected control (not recorded which). CDR3s include the opening cysteine and the closing phenylalanine or tryptophan. Fields, in order: CDR3 protein, CDR3 DNA, D gene, clone size, J gene, V gene. The D gene is left open where the match is weak. Size tells how often a clone was seen (once, few, many) or the class of an expanded clone, and some rows leave it out.

CDR3: CASSPRPQNNEQFF
DNA: TGCGCCAGCAGTCCGAGGCCTCAAAACAATGAGCAGTTCTTC
D: .
size: medium-sized
J: TRBJ2-1
V: TRBV10-1

CDR3: CASKRGPDEFF
DNA: TGCGCCAGCAAGAGGGGTCCGGATGAGTTCTTC
D: .
size: many
J: TRBJ2-1
V: TRBV5-1

CDR3: CASSPDRLNQPQHF
DNA: TGTGCCAGCTCTCCCGACCGACTGAATCAGCCCCAGCATTTT
D: .
size: many
J: TRBJ1-5
V: TRBV18

CDR3: CASSGQDHSRAFF
DNA: TGTGCCAGCAGCGGACAGGACCACTCGCGTGCTTTCTTT
D: TRBD1
size: few
J: TRBJ1-1
V: TRBV2

CDR3: CASHRTQETQYF
DNA: TGCGCCAGCCACAGGACCCAAGAGACCCAGTACTTC
D: .
size: many
J: TRBJ2-5
V: TRBV5-1

CDR3: CASSLRPRRGYTF
DNA: TGTGCCAGCAGTTTAAGGCCCCGCCGTGGCTACACCTTC
D: .
size: many
J: TRBJ1-2
V: TRBV12-3/TRBV12-4

CDR3: CASSDSAGGFSYNEQFF
DNA: TGCGCCAGCAGTGACTCGGCGGGGGGCTTCTCCTACAATGAGCAGTTCTTC
D: TRBD2
size: many
J: TRBJ2-1
V: TRBV10-1

CDR3: CASSSGTSRTTDTQYF
DNA: TGTGCCAGCAGCTCCGGGACTAGCAGAACGACAGATACGCAGTATTTT
D: TRBD2
size: many
J: TRBJ2-3
V: TRBV5-4

CDR3: CASSFRGLVSPLHF
DNA: TGTGCCAGCAGTTTCAGGGGGCTAGTTTCACCCCTCCACTTT
D: TRBD1
size: .
J: TRBJ1-6
V: TRBV27

CDR3: CASSLVSGAMNTEAFF
DNA: TGTGCCAGCAGCTTGGTGTCAGGGGCTATGAACACTGAAGCTTTCTTT
D: .
size: many
J: TRBJ1-1
V: TRBV5-5

CDR3: CASSPTGMGQGLTDTQYF
DNA: TGTGCCAGCAGTCCTACCGGAATGGGACAGGGGCTCACAGATACGCAGTATTTT
D: TRBD1
size: many
J: TRBJ2-3
V: TRBV7-8

CDR3: CSAEPGQGQETQYF
DNA: TGCAGTGCAGAACCGGGACAGGGTCAAGAGACCCAGTACTTC
D: TRBD1
size: .
J: TRBJ2-5
V: TRBV20-1

CDR3: CASRVNRVEETQYF
DNA: TGTGCCAGCAGGGTAAACAGGGTAGAAGAGACCCAGTACTTC
D: .
size: many
J: TRBJ2-5
V: TRBV7-2

CDR3: CASSSTTGSSPLHF
DNA: TGTGCCAGCAGCTCGACTACAGGATCTTCACCCCTCCACTTT
D: .
size: few
J: TRBJ1-6
V: TRBV11-2

CDR3: CASSQDADTGGGEKLFF
DNA: TGTGCCAGCAGCCAAGATGCCGATACAGGGGGAGGAGAAAAACTGTTTTTT
D: TRBD1
size: many
J: TRBJ1-4
V: TRBV4-2

CDR3: CASSVNRDHTIYF
DNA: TGTGCCAGCAGCGTGAACAGGGACCACACCATATATTTT
D: .
size: .
J: TRBJ1-3
V: TRBV7-3

CDR3: CASSDWTVSYNEQFF
DNA: TGTGCCAGCAGTGACTGGACAGTTTCCTACAATGAGCAGTTCTTC
D: .
size: many
J: TRBJ2-1
V: TRBV25-1

CDR3: CASSPTRAKADHRVENTEAFF
DNA: TGTGCCAGCTCACCAACACGTGCGAAGGCCGACCACAGGGTGGAGAACACTGAAGCTTTCTTT
D: .
size: many
J: TRBJ1-1
V: TRBV18

CDR3: CASSGGEIQYF
DNA: TGTGCCAGCAGCGGTGGGGAGATTCAGTACTTC
D: .
size: many
J: TRBJ2-4
V: TRBV7-2

CDR3: CASSPPEAPRGTGELFF
DNA: TGTGCCAGCAGCCCGCCCGAGGCTCCTCGGGGGACCGGGGAGCTGTTTTTT
D: .
size: many
J: TRBJ2-2
V: TRBV4-2

CDR3: CSVLALGTEAFF
DNA: TGCAGCGTTCTGGCCCTAGGCACTGAAGCTTTCTTT
D: .
size: many
J: TRBJ1-1
V: TRBV29-1

CDR3: CASSAEGGGYGYTF
DNA: TGTGCCAGCAGTGCAGAGGGGGGGGGTTATGGCTACACCTTC
D: .
size: many
J: TRBJ1-2
V: TRBV27

CDR3: CASSLGMGGLYGYTF
DNA: .
D: .
size: many
J: TRBJ1-2
V: TRBV19

CDR3: CASSSGEVQETQYF
DNA: TGTGCCAGCAGCTCAGGGGAGGTCCAAGAGACCCAGTACTTC
D: .
size: many
J: TRBJ2-5
V: TRBV7-8

CDR3: CASSPFSTLRNQPQHF
DNA: TGTGCCAGCAGCCCGTTCTCGACCCTACGGAATCAGCCCCAGCATTTT
D: .
size: many
J: TRBJ1-5
V: TRBV6-1

CDR3: CASSVISGRFNEQFF
DNA: TGTGCCAGCAGCGTGATTAGCGGTCGCTTCAATGAGCAGTTCTTC
D: .
size: many
J: TRBJ2-1
V: TRBV9